The rows below give T cell receptor beta chains drawn from one sample of a study of blood T cell repertoires in COVID-19. Method: immunoSEQ multiplex PCR; TCRdb's copy keeps in-frame clones and lacks some. The repertoire holds hundreds of thousands of clones, with roughly 80% as singletons. The source material was peripheral blood. These receptors all stem from a woman aged 35 to 49 with active or convalescent COVID-19. Both conserved end residues are part of each CDR3. A D gene is named only where the DNA matches it firmly. Where a row states a size, it is once, few, many or the class of an expanded clone; other rows omit it.

clone size,J gene,V gene,D gene,CDR3 DNA,CDR3 protein
-,TRBJ1-2,TRBV12-3/TRBV12-4,-,TGTGCCAGCAGTGCCCGGGACACCTATGGCTACACCTTC,CASSARDTYGYTF
-,TRBJ1-6,TRBV5-6,-,TGTGCCAGCAGACGGAGCGGCGTTGGTTCACCCCTCCACTTT,CASRRSGVGSPLHF
-,TRBJ2-3,TRBV3-1/TRBV3-2,TRBD2,TGTGCCAGCACCCGCGGGGGGCTTAGCACAGATACGCAGTATTTT,CASTRGGLSTDTQYF
few,TRBJ2-1,TRBV19,-,TGTGCCAGTAGCCCGAGAGCGAGGGCCGGCAATGAGCAGTTCTTC,CASSPRARAGNEQFF
-,TRBJ1-3,TRBV29-1,-,TGCAGCGTTGAAGCCTGGAGTCTTCGCTCTGGAAACACCATATATTTT,CSVEAWSLRSGNTIYF
few,TRBJ1-4,TRBV4-1,TRBD1,TGCGCCAGCAGCCAAGATGGGGTGACAGGGACCCTATCAACTAATGAAAAACTGTTTTTT,CASSQDGVTGTLSTNEKLFF
-,TRBJ1-5,TRBV7-8,TRBD1,TGTGCCAGCAGCTTAGCACCAGGGGGTGGTCAGCCCCAGCATTTT,CASSLAPGGGQPQHF
-,TRBJ1-1,TRBV3-1/TRBV3-2,TRBD1,TGTGCCAGCAGCCAAACAGACAGGGGCACTGAAGCTTTCTTT,CASSQTDRGTEAFF
-,TRBJ1-2,TRBV7-2,TRBD1,TGTGCCAGCAGCCGGACACAGGGGTCTAACTATGGCTACACCTTC,CASSRTQGSNYGYTF
-,TRBJ1-1,TRBV11-2,-,-,CASSLWGGGTFF
-,TRBJ2-2,TRBV7-3,-,TGTGCCAGCAGCTCAACTGGGCGGGCCGGGGAGCTGTTTTTT,CASSSTGRAGELFF
-,TRBJ1-2,TRBV6-5,TRBD1,TGTGCCAGCAGCGCCGGGACAGGGGGCTTTGGCTACACCTTC,CASSAGTGGFGYTF
-,TRBJ2-3,TRBV3-1/TRBV3-2,TRBD2,TGTGCCAGCAGCCCTCCGGGCGGGGGGAACACAGATACGCAGTATTTT,CASSPPGGGNTDTQYF
-,TRBJ2-3,TRBV6-1,TRBD2,TGTGCCAGCAGTCAAGCGGGGGGGCCCCAAGATACGCAGTATTTT,CASSQAGGPQDTQYF
-,TRBJ2-1,TRBV28,-,TGTGCCAGCAGTTCATCGGGGAACTCCTACAATGAGCAGTTCTTC,CASSSSGNSYNEQFF
-,TRBJ2-1,TRBV3-1/TRBV3-2,TRBD2,TGTGCCAGCAGGAAAACCGGGACTAGGGGGAATGAGCAGTTCTTC,CASRKTGTRGNEQFF
few,TRBJ1-2,TRBV28,TRBD1,TGTGCCAGCAGTTCCGGACAGGGTTTTTATGGCTACACCTTC,CASSSGQGFYGYTF
once,TRBJ2-7,TRBV7-3,-,TGTGCCAGCAGCCGACAACAGGGATACGAGCAGTACTTC,CASSRQQGYEQYF
-,TRBJ1-3,TRBV5-1,TRBD1,TGCGCCAGCAGCAGGACCCGGGACAGGGGAAACACCATATATTTT,CASSRTRDRGNTIYF
-,TRBJ2-3,TRBV5-1,TRBD2,TGCGCCAGCAGCACCGGACTAGCGGAGAGCACAGATACGCAGTATTTT,CASSTGLAESTDTQYF
-,TRBJ1-2,TRBV2,-,TGTGCCAGCAGTAAGAGCCCCCAGGGATCGAATGGCTACACCTTC,CASSKSPQGSNGYTF
-,TRBJ1-2,TRBV5-1,TRBD1,TGCGCCAGCAGCTTGGAGGGACAGGGGGACGGCTACACCTTC,CASSLEGQGDGYTF
-,TRBJ2-1,TRBV19,TRBD1,TGTGCCAGTAGTCCATCGGCAGGGGGCCAGAATGAGCAGTTCTTC,CASSPSAGGQNEQFF
once,TRBJ2-3,TRBV12-3/TRBV12-4,TRBD2,TGTGCCAGCAGGAGAATAGCGGGAGATACGCAGTATTTT,CASRRIAGDTQYF